A single sample gave rise to the 7 T cell receptor beta chains below, sequenced in a study of identical twins' blood T cells. Each CDR3 protein gets one entry after TCRdb re-called the 5' RACE reads with MiXCR. The data show 350,000 to 400,000 distinct CDR3 sequences, about 28% seen once. Sequences were obtained from PBMCs. The receptors derive from a woman aged 18-49 years in good health.

There are a few counts of this clonotype. The chain has TRBV6-5 and TRBJ2-3; D gene uncertain. Germline loops: CDR1 MNHEY, CDR2 SVGAGI. The V and J ends lost 5 bases and 2 bases respectively, with 14 bases between them. The CDR3 extends over 15 amino acids. The CDR3: CASSPNRAHTDTQYF. CDR3 in DNA: TGTGCCAGCAGTCCTAACCGTGCGCACACAGATACGCAGTATTTT.

This clonotype appeared a few times. V is TRBV5-1 and J is TRBJ2-3, with 8 bases matching TRBD2. CDR3 size: 16 residues. With 0 bases clipped from V and 2 bases from J, the junction kept 5 bases outside the gene matches. Germline CDR1 SGHRS, CDR2 YFSETQ. The chain's CDR3 is CASSLAVRGDTDTQYF. CDR3 in DNA: TGCGCCAGCAGCTTGGCCGTGCGGGGGGACACAGATACGCAGTATTTT.

CDR3 residues: CASSDRREGPQHF. DNA of the CDR3: TGCGCCAGCAGCGACAGGCGTGAGGGGCCCCAGCATTTT. The V call is TRBV5-1, the J call TRBJ1-5; a weak D match, TRBD1 (6 bases). V was shortened by 4 bases and J by 9 bases, with 14 bases between the two germline ends. Per the germline V gene, CDR1 is SGHRS and CDR2 is YFSETQ. The CDR3 spans 13 residues. The full variable domain, its missing parts supplied by reference TRBV5-1 and TRBJ1-5, is KAGVTQTPRYLIKTRGQQVTLSCSPISGHRSVSWYQQTPGQGLQFLFEYFSETQRNKGNFPGRFSGRQFSNSRSEMNVSTLELGDSALYLCASSDRREGPQHFGDGTRLSIL.

This clonotype was observed a handful of times. This CDR3 reads CASSLEGENEQFF. CDR3 nucleotides: TGTGCCAGCAGCTTAGAGGGGGAGAATGAGCAGTTCTTC. The V gene is TRBV7-9, the J gene TRBJ2-1; D perhaps matches TRBD1 (6 bases). V was trimmed by 1 base and J by 7 bases, leaving 8 bases between them. This CDR3 has 13 residues. Germline V gives CDR1 SEHNR, CDR2 FQNEAQ (reference sequence).

This clonotype came up many times. The gene calls are TRBV5-6 and TRBJ2-1; D is ambiguous. The germline V gene has CDR1 SGHDT and CDR2 YYEEEE. This CDR3 is built from 13 residues. The ends were cut back, 2 bases at V and 9 bases at J, with 12 bases in the middle. Written as DNA, the CDR3 is TGTGCCAGCAGCTTTTGGGCTAAGGTTGAGCAGTTCTTC. This codes for CASSFWAKVEQFF.

This sequence joins TRBV7-2 and TRBJ1-2; unclear D gene. Trimming pared 1 base from V and 8 bases from J, leaving 11 bases between. CDR1 is SGHTA and CDR2 is FQGNSA in the germline V gene. The CDR3 spans 13 residues. CDR3 sequence reads: CASSLGPTGGYTF. In DNA, the CDR3 is TGTGCCAGCAGCTTAGGTCCCACCGGGGGCTACACCTTC.

A note on this clonotype: Relative to the germline gene, one junction end is altered; a read error may explain this. The V gene is TRBV18, the J gene TRBJ1-1, with TRBD1 matching 7 bases. CDR3 size: 14 residues. The germline gives CDR1 KGHSH, CDR2 LQKENI. The CDR3 sequence: CASSPTGRDAEGFF. CDR3 nucleotides: TGTGCCAGCTCACCGACAGGGAGGGACGCTGAAGGTTTCTTT.